This TCR beta chain was found in a study of blood T cell repertoires in COVID-19 (dated by TCRdb to about 2020). Notes on the research overall: The collaborator samples originated in the United States, Italy and Spain and spanned the acute and convalescent phases of COVID-19. The material from the prospective study consisted of cDNA or gDNA derived from T cells, B-cell-depleted T cells, or PBMCs. A freely available public database, intended as a resource for researchers studying the immune response to SARS-CoV-2, is where the repertoires were released. Subjects who had been exposed to COVID-19, were actively infected with it, or had recovered from it provided the deeply sampled blood TCRbeta repertoires that made up the dataset. The samples were drawn from the first 160 participants of the ongoing ImmuneRACE study and from more than 1,000 subjects provided by 6 global collaborators. Where available, HLA class I and class II types were obtained from metadata supplied by the sample provider rather than from assay-based typing. Nearly every sample came with metadata listing a de-identified subject ID, COVID-19 status, age in years and sex. Paper-wide results and their limitations: How much clinical and demographic metadata was included differed by source and by participant, and the metadata was provided uncurated.

Each collaborating institution followed its own protocols to collect whole blood in K2EDTA tubes. Collaborator samples were shipped for TCRbeta analysis as frozen whole blood, isolated PBMCs, or DNA extracted from either sample type. With regard to this clone: The target of this receptor is not known. Base quality data are lacking; no much larger clone is found one base away.

From V the trimming removes 6 bases and from J it removes 0 bases, while the gene matches leave 8 bases of the junction unaccounted for. CDR1 is given as KGHSH and CDR2 as LQKENI, both from the germline V gene. There are 17 amino acids in the CDR3, from cysteine to phenylalanine inclusive. Only the CDR3 part of the read is kept: 51 bases, read in frame from the first base. TCRbeta CDR3 regions were amplified from genomic DNA by means of the immunoSEQ Assay, a bias-controlled multiplex PCR. For the original study's pipeline: The number of nucleated cells in each sample was estimated by amplification of reference gene primers within the assay. Sequence reads were collapsed and filtered to measure the absolute abundance of every unique TCRbeta CDR3 rearrangement. For each sample, productive Simpson clonality was calculated as the square root of Simpson's diversity index over productive rearrangements. TCRdb stores this immuneACCESS table with in-frame sequences only. Part of the clones is absent; in the studies checked, under half of the shortfall reflects unresolved V genes, and no reason is known for the rest. D and trimming were read from the DNA, whereas the V and J calls and clone size are those reported in that table. In all, the sample holds around 91,000 clones, and around 85% of those were seen once. The top ten clonotypes cover 9.5% to 15% of the sample.

This TCR derives from a human donor in a cohort sampled during active COVID-19. Sequences were obtained from peripheral blood. This chain joins TRBV18 to TRBJ1-1, and TRBD1 aligns with 12 junction nucleotides. The CDR3 region has the sequence CASSPAGQGAMNTEAFF. Here is the DNA: TGTGCCAGCTCTCCGGCGGGACAGGGGGCTATGAACACTGAAGCTTTCTTT.